Listed below are T cell receptor beta chains from one sample, sequenced in a study of T cells after posttransplantation cyclophosphamide. Profiling relied on immunoSEQ multiplex PCR, and the TCRdb table lists in-frame clones only, not all of them. The sample has about 40,000 clones, none seen only once. The sequenced sample consisted of PBMCs. All receptors come from a woman aged 50 to 60 in good health and a related stem cell transplant donor. CDR3s include the opening cysteine and the closing phenylalanine or tryptophan. D genes are given only for firm matches. The size entry is marked missing in some rows and otherwise reads once, few, many or a size class.

TRBJ1-4,TRBV28,-,many,CASSLRGTATNEKLFF,TGTGCCAGCAGTTTACGGGGGACGGCAACTAATGAAAAACTGTTTTTT
TRBJ2-3,TRBV28,TRBD1,few,CASSHSVKLGQVITDTQYF,TGTGCCAGCAGTCATTCGGTAAAGTTGGGACAGGTGATCACAGATACGCAGTATTTT
TRBJ1-3,TRBV5-1,TRBD1,many,CASSRDSDSGNTIYF,TGCGCCAGCAGCCGGGACAGCGACTCTGGAAACACCATATATTTT
TRBJ2-2,TRBV6-1,TRBD2,many,CASSRGGGAAGELFF,TGTGCCAGCAGTCGGGGCGGGGGGGCCGCCGGGGAGCTGTTTTTT
TRBJ2-5,TRBV4-2,TRBD2,many,CASSPLIAGFQETQYF,TGTGCCAGCAGCCCCCTGATAGCGGGCTTCCAAGAGACCCAGTACTTC
TRBJ1-2,TRBV12-2,-,many,CASRLIQGYGYTF,TGTGCAAGTCGCTTAATCCAGGGGTATGGCTACACCTTC
TRBJ2-5,TRBV28,TRBD2,-,CASSLYGSGRQETQYF,TGTGCCAGCAGTTTATATGGGAGCGGGAGGCAAGAGACCCAGTACTTC
TRBJ2-3,TRBV27,-,-,CASSWGPWSTDTQYF,TGTGCCAGCAGTTGGGGCCCGTGGAGCACAGATACGCAGTATTTT
TRBJ2-3,TRBV9,-,many,CASSVEGDTQYF,TGTGCCAGCAGCGTTGAGGGCGATACGCAGTATTTT
TRBJ2-1,TRBV6-4,-,many,CASSAQGYSYNEQFF,TGTGCCAGCAGTGCCCAGGGGTACTCCTACAATGAGCAGTTCTTC
TRBJ1-5,TRBV6-6,TRBD1,many,CASSYSGQGNQPQHF,TGTGCCAGCAGTTACTCCGGACAGGGGAATCAGCCCCAGCATTTT
TRBJ2-1,TRBV19,TRBD1,many,CASSIGSGTATRNEQFF,TGTGCCAGTAGTATAGGGTCCGGGACAGCCACGAGGAATGAGCAGTTCTTC
TRBJ1-2,TRBV10-3,TRBD1,many,CAIRPGQTYGYTF,TGTGCCATCAGGCCGGGACAGACCTATGGCTACACCTTC
TRBJ2-5,TRBV4-1,-,few,CASSQVIQETQYF,TGCGCCAGCAGCCAAGTCATCCAAGAGACCCAGTACTTC
TRBJ2-7,TRBV5-1,TRBD1,many,CASRFGTGVYEQYF,TGCGCCAGCAGATTCGGGACAGGGGTCTACGAGCAGTACTTC
TRBJ1-1,TRBV6-1,-,few,CASTVTGSDTEAFF,TGTGCCAGCACCGTGACAGGATCGGACACTGAAGCTTTCTTT
TRBJ2-3,TRBV5-6,TRBD1,many,CASSLLTGGVTDTQYF,TGTGCCAGCAGCTTACTTACAGGGGGCGTAACAGATACGCAGTATTTT
TRBJ1-1,TRBV7-6,TRBD1,many,CASSPSPGGNTEAFF,TGTGCCAGCAGCCCCTCCCCAGGGGGAAACACTGAAGCTTTCTTT
TRBJ2-5,TRBV6-5,-,many,CASHTRADQETQYF,TGTGCCAGCCACACGAGGGCCGACCAAGAGACCCAGTACTTC
TRBJ2-1,TRBV7-6,TRBD2,many,CASSLWRGDNNEQFF,TGTGCCAGCAGCCTATGGCGGGGGGATAACAATGAGCAGTTCTTC
TRBJ2-7,TRBV30,TRBD1,few,CAWSVGQVAYEQYF,TGTGCCTGGAGTGTAGGACAGGTGGCCTACGAGCAGTACTTC
TRBJ1-3,TRBV19,TRBD1,medium-sized,CASSSGATGMGNTIYF,TGTGCCAGTAGCTCCGGGGCGACAGGGATGGGTAACACCATATATTTT
TRBJ1-5,TRBV28,TRBD1,many,CASRTWDRDQPQHF,TGTGCCAGCAGGACCTGGGACAGGGATCAGCCCCAGCATTTT
TRBJ1-2,TRBV28,-,many,CASSFAQAFDYTF,TGTGCCAGCAGTTTCGCCCAGGCCTTTGACTACACCTTC
TRBJ1-6,TRBV6-4,TRBD1,many,CASSQGAGNSPLHF,TGTGCCAGCAGTCAGGGGGCTGGTAATTCACCCCTCCACTTT
TRBJ1-2,TRBV2,-,many,CASTPGRYGYTF,TGTGCCAGCACGCCGGGGAGGTATGGCTACACCTTC
TRBJ1-4,TRBV5-4,TRBD1,many,CASSANRGLDEKLFF,TGTGCCAGCAGTGCGAACAGGGGGCTGGATGAAAAACTGTTTTTT
TRBJ1-4,TRBV4-1,TRBD1,many,CASSQPGTGVNEKLFF,TGCGCCAGCAGCCAACCCGGGACAGGGGTTAATGAAAAACTGTTTTTT
TRBJ2-7,TRBV19,TRBD1,many,CASSIRLQGAGEQYF,TGTGCCAGTAGTATACGTTTGCAGGGGGCTGGGGAGCAGTACTTC
TRBJ1-5,TRBV30,-,many,CAWSVRTGQPQHF,TGTGCCTGGAGTGTTAGAACAGGTCAGCCCCAGCATTTT
TRBJ2-4,TRBV2,TRBD2,many,CASSEARASGEYIQYF,TGTGCCAGCAGTGAAGCACGGGCTAGCGGGGAGTACATTCAGTACTTC
TRBJ1-5,TRBV7-2,-,many,CASSSSGINQPQHF,TGTGCCAGCAGCTCCTCAGGGATTAATCAGCCCCAGCATTTT
TRBJ2-1,TRBV5-4,TRBD2,many,CASSLIAGEQFF,TGTGCCAGCAGCTTGATAGCGGGTGAGCAGTTCTTC
TRBJ1-5,TRBV2,TRBD1,-,CASSASDRDQPQHF,TGTGCCAGCAGTGCCTCCGACAGGGATCAGCCCCAGCATTTT
TRBJ1-1,TRBV28,-,-,CASQGVTRNTEAFF,TGTGCCAGCCAAGGGGTAACCCGGAACACTGAAGCTTTCTTT
TRBJ1-1,TRBV7-8,TRBD1,many,CASSGQGIGEAFF,TGTGCCAGCAGCGGACAGGGTATAGGTGAAGCTTTCTTT
TRBJ1-2,TRBV6-5,-,many,CASRRGYGYTF,TGTGCCAGCAGAAGGGGCTATGGCTACACCTTC
TRBJ1-6,TRBV27,-,many,CASSPRQAHSPLHF,TGTGCCAGCAGTCCCCGCCAGGCGCACTCACCCCTCCACTTT
TRBJ1-5,TRBV29-1,TRBD1,many,CSVVTGDNQPQHF,TGCAGCGTCGTGACAGGGGACAATCAGCCCCAGCATTTT
TRBJ2-1,TRBV2,TRBD2,-,CASWGDGGGKNNEQFF,TGTGCCAGCTGGGGGGATGGCGGGGGGAAGAACAATGAGCAGTTCTTC
TRBJ1-1,TRBV7-8,TRBD1,many,CASSQRDRSMNTEAFF,TGTGCCAGCAGCCAACGGGACAGGTCTATGAACACTGAAGCTTTCTTT
TRBJ2-3,TRBV27,-,many,CASSSPGTYKDTQYF,TGTGCCAGCAGTTCCCCCGGGACTTATAAAGATACGCAGTATTTT
TRBJ1-2,TRBV6-5,TRBD1,many,CASSYRTGYNYGYTF,TGTGCCAGCAGTTATCGGACAGGGTACAACTATGGCTACACCTTC
TRBJ2-7,TRBV10-3,TRBD1,many,CAISESWTGNEQYF,TGTGCCATCAGTGAGTCCTGGACAGGGAACGAGCAGTACTTC
TRBJ2-2,TRBV7-2,-,many,CASSPRLAGNTGELFF,TGTGCCAGCAGCCCTAGACTGGCGGGAAACACCGGGGAGCTGTTTTTT
TRBJ2-3,TRBV18,TRBD2,many,CASSGLAGTDTQYF,TGTGCCAGCTCCGGACTAGCGGGGACAGATACGCAGTATTTT
TRBJ2-3,TRBV10-3,-,many,CAISELADTDTQYF,TGTGCCATCAGTGAATTGGCAGACACAGATACGCAGTATTTT
TRBJ2-5,TRBV2,-,few,CASRDRRETQYF,TGTGCCAGCAGGGACAGACGGGAGACCCAGTACTTC
TRBJ1-1,TRBV28,TRBD1,many,CASSFPSTGLQEAFF,TGTGCCAGCAGTTTTCCCTCGACAGGGTTACAAGAAGCTTTCTTT
TRBJ1-2,TRBV12-5,TRBD1,many,CASGLVPLGTGGFGYGYTF,TGTGCTAGTGGTTTGGTACCATTGGGGACAGGGGGATTCGGCTATGGCTACACCTTC
TRBJ2-7,TRBV6-5,TRBD2,many,CASSYERGPSYEQYF,TGTGCCAGCAGTTACGAGCGGGGGCCCTCCTACGAGCAGTACTTC
TRBJ2-3,TRBV19,-,many,CASSIRGTGADTQYF,TGTGCCAGTAGTATTAGAGGTACGGGAGCAGATACGCAGTATTTT
TRBJ1-3,TRBV2,-,many,CASSRGSSGNTIYF,TGTGCCAGCAGTCGAGGGAGCTCTGGAAACACCATATATTTT
TRBJ1-4,TRBV28,TRBD1,many,CASTGGGTDREKLFF,TGTGCCAGCACCGGCGGTGGGACAGACCGTGAAAAACTGTTTTTT
TRBJ2-7,TRBV28,-,many,CASSLVTSSYEQYF,TGTGCCAGCAGTTTGGTCACTAGCTCCTACGAGCAGTACTTC